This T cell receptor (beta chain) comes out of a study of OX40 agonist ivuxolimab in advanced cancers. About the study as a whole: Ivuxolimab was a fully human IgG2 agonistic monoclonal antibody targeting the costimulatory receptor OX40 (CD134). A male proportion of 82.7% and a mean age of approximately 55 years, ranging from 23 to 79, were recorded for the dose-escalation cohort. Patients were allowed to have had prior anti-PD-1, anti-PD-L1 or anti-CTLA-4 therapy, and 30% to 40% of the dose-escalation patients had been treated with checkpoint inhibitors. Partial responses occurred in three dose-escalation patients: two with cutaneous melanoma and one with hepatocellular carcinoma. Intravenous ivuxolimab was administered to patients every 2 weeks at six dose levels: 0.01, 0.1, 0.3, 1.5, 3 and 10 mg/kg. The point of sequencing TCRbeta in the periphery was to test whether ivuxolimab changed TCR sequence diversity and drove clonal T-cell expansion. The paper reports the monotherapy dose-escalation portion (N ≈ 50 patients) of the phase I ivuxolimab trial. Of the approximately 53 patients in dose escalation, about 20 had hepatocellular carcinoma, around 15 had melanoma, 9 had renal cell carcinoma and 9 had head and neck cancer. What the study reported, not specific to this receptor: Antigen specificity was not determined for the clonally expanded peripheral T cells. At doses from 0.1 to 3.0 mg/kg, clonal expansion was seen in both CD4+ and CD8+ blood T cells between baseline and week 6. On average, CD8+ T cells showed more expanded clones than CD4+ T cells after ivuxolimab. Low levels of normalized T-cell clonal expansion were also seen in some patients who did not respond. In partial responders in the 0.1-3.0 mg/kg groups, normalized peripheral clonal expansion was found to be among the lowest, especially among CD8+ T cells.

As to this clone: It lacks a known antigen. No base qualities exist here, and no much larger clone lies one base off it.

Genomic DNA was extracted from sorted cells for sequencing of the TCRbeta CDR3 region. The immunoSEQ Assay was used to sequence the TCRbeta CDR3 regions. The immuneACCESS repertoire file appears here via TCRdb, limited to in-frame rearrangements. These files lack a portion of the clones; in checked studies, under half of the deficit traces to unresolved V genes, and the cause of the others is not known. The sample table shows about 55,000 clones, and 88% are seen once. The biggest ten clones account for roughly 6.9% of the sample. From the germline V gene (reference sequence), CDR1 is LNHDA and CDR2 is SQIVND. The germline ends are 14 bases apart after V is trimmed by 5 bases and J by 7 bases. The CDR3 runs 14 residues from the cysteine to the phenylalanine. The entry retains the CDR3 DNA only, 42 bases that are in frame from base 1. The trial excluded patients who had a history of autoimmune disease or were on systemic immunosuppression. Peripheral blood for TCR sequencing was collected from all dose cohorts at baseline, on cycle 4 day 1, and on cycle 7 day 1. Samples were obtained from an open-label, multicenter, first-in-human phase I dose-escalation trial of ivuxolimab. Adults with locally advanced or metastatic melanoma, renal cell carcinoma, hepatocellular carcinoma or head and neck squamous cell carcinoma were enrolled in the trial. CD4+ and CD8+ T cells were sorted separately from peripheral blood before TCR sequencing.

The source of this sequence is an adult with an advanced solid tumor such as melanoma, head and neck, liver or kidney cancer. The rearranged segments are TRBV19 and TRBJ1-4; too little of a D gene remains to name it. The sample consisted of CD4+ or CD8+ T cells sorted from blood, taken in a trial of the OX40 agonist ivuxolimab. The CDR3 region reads CASSAVEGGEKLFF. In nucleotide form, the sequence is TGTGCCAGTAGTGCCGTGGAGGGCGGTGAAAAACTGTTTTTT.